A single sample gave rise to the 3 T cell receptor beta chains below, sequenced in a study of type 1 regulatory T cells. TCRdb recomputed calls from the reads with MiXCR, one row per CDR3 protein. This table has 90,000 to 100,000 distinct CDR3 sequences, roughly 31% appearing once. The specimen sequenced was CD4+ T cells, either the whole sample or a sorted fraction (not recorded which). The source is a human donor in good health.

This CDR3 is CASSLSGKSGNTIYF. The CDR3 bases are TGTGCCAGCAGTTTATCAGGGAAGTCTGGAAACACCATATATTTT. The chain combines TRBV12-3 or TRBV12-4 with TRBJ1-3; TRBD1 might be the D (5 bases). The V end lost 2 bases, the J end lost 1 base, and 9 bases lay between the germline ends. This CDR3 is 15 amino acids long.

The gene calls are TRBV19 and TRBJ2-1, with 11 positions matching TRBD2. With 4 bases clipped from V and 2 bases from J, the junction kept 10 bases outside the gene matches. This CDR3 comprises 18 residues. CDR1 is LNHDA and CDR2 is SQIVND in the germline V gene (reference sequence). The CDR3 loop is CASSTLPIAGGTYNEQFF. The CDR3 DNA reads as TGTGCCAGTAGTACCCTTCCAATAGCGGGAGGGACCTACAATGAGCAGTTCTTC.

CDR3 region: CSAEWTGSRPYNEQFF. Written as DNA, the CDR3 is TGCAGTGCTGAATGGACAGGGTCTCGCCCCTACAATGAGCAGTTCTTC. The rearrangement uses TRBV20-1 and TRBJ2-1; 8 bases line up with TRBD1. The CDR3 covers 16 residues. V dropped 5 bases and J dropped 2; count of bases not matched to a gene: 11. CDR1 is DFQATT and CDR2 is SNEGSKA in the germline V gene (reference sequence).